This record covers a single T cell receptor beta chain. Its antigen remains unknown. The sample is drawn from a study of Tregs in tolerant kidney transplant recipients. CDR1 and CDR2 from the germline V gene are SQVTM and ANQGSEA. The CDR3 is 15 residues long. Using immunoSEQ multiplex PCR, the repertoire was profiled, and TCRdb retains in-frame clones only, with some absent. The sample records 50,000 to 85,000 clones, around nine tenths being singletons. Findings and caveats of the study: Tolerant patients' donor-specific Tregs expanded beyond overall Tregs, suggesting antigen-driven growth.

The sample consisted of CD8+ T cells from blood, taken before the transplant. The rearrangement links TRBV29-1 to TRBJ2-5, with D tentatively TRBD2 (7 bases). The J call may be wrong; the DNA end is better matched by TRBJ2-7. The source is a human donor who received a combined kidney and bone marrow transplant. The CDR3 is CSVDNPGGLPYEQYF. DNA of the CDR3: TGCAGCGTTGATAATCCGGGGGGCCTACCCTACGAGCAGTACTTC.